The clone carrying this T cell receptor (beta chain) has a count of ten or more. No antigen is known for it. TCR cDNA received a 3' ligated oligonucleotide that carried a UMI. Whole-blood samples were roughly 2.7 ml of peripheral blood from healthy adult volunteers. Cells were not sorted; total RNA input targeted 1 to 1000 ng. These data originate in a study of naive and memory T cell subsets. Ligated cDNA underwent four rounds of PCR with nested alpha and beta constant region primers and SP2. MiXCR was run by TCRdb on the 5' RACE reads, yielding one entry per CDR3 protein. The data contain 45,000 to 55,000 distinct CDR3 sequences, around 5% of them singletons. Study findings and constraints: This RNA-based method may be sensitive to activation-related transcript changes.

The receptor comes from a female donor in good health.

The CDR3 nucleotides read TGTGCCAGCAGCCCCCAGAGCGGAGGGGGGACCGGGGAGCTGTTTTTT. Its translation is CASSPQSGGGTGELFF. The rearrangement links TRBV9 to TRBJ2-2; either TRBD1 or TRBD2 may fit D (6 bases each). CDR3 length: 16 amino acids. Germline assignment: CDR1 SGDLS and CDR2 YYNGEE. The V and J ends lost 4 bases and 5 bases respectively, with 18 bases between them.